This entry concerns a single T cell receptor beta chain. The record originates from a study of blood T cell repertoires in COVID-19. Looking at the study overall: COVID-19 samples collected from the United States, Italy and Spain covered acute and convalescent phases. PBMCs, B-cell-depleted T cells, or T cells were the source of the cDNA or gDNA that made up the material.

Authors' methods: Amplification with reference gene primers provided the estimates of nucleated cell counts. Sequencing was performed with immunoSEQ multiplex PCR; in TCRdb, only in-frame clones are kept and a portion is missing. That table gives V, J and clone size, and the DNA gave D and trimming. The data hold 30,000 or so clones, with about 89% observed a single time. J was trimmed by 8 bases and V by 2 bases; bases with no gene match: 8. The CDR3 has 14 amino acids. In germline, CDR1 is SNHLY, CDR2 FYNNEI. This sequence was found in a woman between 35 and 50 years old with active or convalescent COVID-19. The chain combines TRBV2 with TRBJ1-1; 7 bases agree with TRBD1. Material: peripheral blood. CDR3 protein: CASSESPADREAFF. The CDR3 region has the DNA TGTGCCAGCAGTGAATCACCCGCGGACAGGGAAGCTTTCTTT.